This T cell receptor (beta chain) appears in the sequencing data of a study of T cells in Graves' hyperthyroidism and ophthalmopathy. This clonotype was observed at least ten times. The CDR3 runs to 14 residues. CDR1 is SEHNR and CDR2 is FQNEAQ in the germline V gene (reference sequence). V trimming: 7 bases; J trimming: 1 base; junction bases outside the gene matches: 6. The source material, RNA transcripts, was used to amplify TCR beta CDR3 regions. Primed by the HTBI set, a first-round RT-PCR was run on the TCR CDR3. MiXCR, run by TCRdb on the multiplex PCR reads, gives a single entry per CDR3 protein. The table lists about 560,000 distinct CDR3 sequences, over 15% of them singletons, with around 19% in the top ten.

This receptor was obtained from a woman aged 18-29 years with Graves' hyperthyroidism. The rearrangement joins TRBV7-9 to TRBJ2-5; 7 bases align to TRBD2. Sequencing input: blood. The CDR3 sequence: CASTQAGTQETQYF. In DNA, the CDR3 is TGTGCCAGCACCCAAGCGGGGACCCAAGAGACCCAGTACTTC.